The subject of this entry is one T cell receptor (beta chain). The antigen is not known. The entry originates in a study of blood T cells in healthy people across ages. Findings and caveats of the study: The fall in TCR beta diversity per million T cells was roughly linear with age.

CDR1 KGHDR and CDR2 SFDVKD come from the germline V gene. The CDR3 sequence is 14 residues long. Trimming left V 4 bases short and J 3 bases short, with 9 bases between. A J-beta primer mix and a sample-barcoded 5' primer were used in a second PCR of roughly 6 to 12 cycles. Each cDNA molecule, via a template-switch adaptor with 12 random nucleotides, was tagged. TCRdb fed the 5' RACE reads into MiXCR, producing one record per CDR3 protein. The sample has about 730,000 distinct CDR3 sequences, around 46% seen once. The sample providers were healthy Caucasian people from Russia, aged roughly 6 to 95. Each sample provided at least 5.5 micrograms of extracted total RNA.

The TCR was taken from a woman aged 55-69 years in good health. The chain carries TRBV24-1 and TRBJ2-1; D ambiguous. Sequencing used blood. CDR3 in DNA: TGTGCCACCAGTGAAGCGAGCAGCTACAATGAGCAGTTCTTC. This codes for CATSEASSYNEQFF.